The 14 T cell receptor beta chains below come from one sample, sequenced in a study of T cells in Graves' hyperthyroidism and ophthalmopathy. Authors of the study amplified TCR beta CDR3 regions from RNA transcripts. The HTBI primer set was used in a first-round RT-PCR of the TCR CDR3. TCRdb analysed the multiplex PCR reads with MiXCR anew, one entry per CDR3 protein. The sample holds around 690,000 distinct CDR3 sequences, around 20% seen once. Sequencing was carried out using blood. The receptor source for this set is a man aged 30 to 45 with Graves' ophthalmopathy.

The rearrangement links TRBV10-3 to TRBJ1-4; D gene ambiguous. Trimming removed 5 bases at V and 0 bases at J, with 7 bases between. The germline CDR1 and CDR2 sequences are ENHRY and SYGVKD. The CDR3 is made up of 14 amino acids. The CDR3 protein is CAISRQSTNEKLFF. DNA for the CDR3: TGTGCCATCAGTCGGCAGTCAACTAATGAAAAACTGTTTTTT.

V is TRBV4-1 and J is TRBJ2-2, with TRBD2 matching 8 bases. V lost 0 bases to trimming and J lost 3 bases; unmatched junction nucleotides: 3. The CDR3 runs to 16 residues. Germline V gives CDR1 MGHRA, CDR2 YSYEKL. CDR3: CASSQEQAGDTGELFF. Here the CDR3 DNA reads TGCGCCAGCAGCCAAGAACAAGCGGGAGACACCGGGGAGCTGTTTTTT.

This clonotype was seen just once. A much more abundant neighbour one base away suggests this may be a read error. This chain uses TRBV12-3 or TRBV12-4 with TRBJ2-3, with 13 bases matching TRBD2. The CDR3 runs to 16 residues. As DNA, the CDR3 is TGTGCCAGCAGTCCTACTAGCGGGAGGGCGGCAGATATGCAGTATTTT. Translating it yields CASSPTSGRAADMQYF.

Ten or more counts support this clonotype. V gene TRBV30 combines with J gene TRBJ1-5, with no clear D. CDR3 length equals 13 residues. Germline-derived CDR1 and CDR2 are GTSNPN and SVGIG (reference sequence). V dropped 1 base and J dropped 3 bases, with 7 bases sitting between them. CDR3 protein: CAWSGETNQPQHF. The CDR3, as DNA: TGTGCCTGGAGTGGCGAAACCAATCAGCCCCAGCATTTT. The whole variable domain, filled in from reference TRBV30 and TRBJ1-5, reads SQTIHQWPATLVQPVGSPLSLECTVEGTSNPNLYWYRQAAGRGLQLLFYSVGIGQISSEVPQNLSASRPQDRQFILSSKKLLLSDSGFYLCAWSGETNQPQHFGDGTRLSIL.

This clonotype was observed many times. V gene TRBV7-9 combines with J gene TRBJ2-7; no firm D call. The CDR3 consists of 12 residues. V gave up 3 bases and J gave up 2 bases, with 5 bases separating them. From germline, CDR1 is SEHNR and CDR2 FQNEAQ (reference sequence). The CDR3 here is CASSFPAYEQYF. The CDR3 DNA follows: TGTGCCAGCAGCTTTCCCGCCTACGAGCAGTACTTC.

This clonotype came up a few times. The chain recombines TRBV7-2 with TRBJ2-5; possibly TRBD2 for D (6 bases). The CDR3 runs to 13 residues. Trimming removed 6 bases at V and 1 base at J, with 9 bases between. Germline V lookup: CDR1 SGHTA, CDR2 FQGNSA. For the CDR3, the DNA is TGTGCCAGCAGGCCAGCGGGCCAAGAGACCCAGTACTTC. Translation: CASRPAGQETQYF.

The V call is TRBV13, the J call TRBJ2-7; the D gene is possibly TRBD2 (5 bases). The V gene's germline CDR1 is PRHDT and CDR2 FYEKMQ (reference sequence). V was pared by 1 base and J by 7 bases, with 8 bases between. This CDR3 has 12 residues. CDR3 in amino acids: CASSLAGSEQYF. Here the CDR3 DNA reads TGTGCCAGCAGCTTAGCGGGAAGTGAGCAGTACTTC.

This chain uses TRBV18 with TRBJ2-2; 10 nucleotides agree with TRBD2. CDR1 and CDR2 from the germline V gene are KGHSH and LQKENI. With 2 bases clipped from V and 4 bases from J, the junction kept 7 bases outside the gene matches. This CDR3 region has 17 residues. As DNA, the CDR3 is TGTGCCAGCTCACCATCCACTAGCGGGATTGTCACCGGGGAGCTGTTTTTT. This codes for CASSPSTSGIVTGELFF.

As for this clonotype: A read error may account for a junction end that differs from germline. The chain has TRBV2 and TRBJ2-1, with 9 nucleotides matching TRBD1. Germline loops: CDR1 SNHLY, CDR2 FYNNEI. The CDR3 covers 14 residues. CDR3 loop: CAIPHRGPYNEQLF. CDR3 in DNA: TGTGCCATCCCCCACAGGGGGCCTTACAATGAGCAGCTCTTC.

This clonotype was recorded a few times. V is TRBV7-9 and J is TRBJ2-5; D gene unclear. The CDR3 sequence is 10 residues long. V was cut by 0 bases and J by 9 bases, with 2 bases left in between. Germline lookup yields CDR1 SEHNR and CDR2 FQNEAQ (reference sequence). CDR3 bases: TGTGCCAGCAGCTTAGCCCCCCAGTACTTC. It is translated as CASSLAPQYF.

This clonotype was seen a few times. This sequence joins TRBV5-1 and TRBJ2-3, with 9 bases fitting TRBD1. Germline V gene lookup returns CDR1 SGHRS and CDR2 YFSETQ. The CDR3 is 17 amino acids. J gave up 5 bases and V 1 base, and 11 bases lay outside the gene matches. The CDR3 here is CASSLPYTGGSRDTQYF. CDR3 DNA: TGCGCCAGCAGCTTGCCCTATACAGGGGGCTCTCGAGATACGCAGTATTTT.

The chain has TRBV6-1 and TRBJ2-1; D tentatively reads TRBD1 or TRBD2 (6 bases each). Trimming cost V 5 bases and J 4 bases, with 12 bases left between them. Per germline, CDR1 MNHNS and CDR2 SASEGT. The CDR3 sequence is 14 residues long. DNA of the CDR3: TGTGCCAGCAGTCACAGGGAGGCGTACAATGAGCAGTTCTTC. This encodes CASSHREAYNEQFF.

This clonotype appeared many times. The rearrangement joins TRBV7-2 to TRBJ2-5; D uncertain. The germline V gene has CDR1 SGHTA and CDR2 FQGNSA. V was cut by 1 base and J by 2 bases, with 8 bases left in between. The CDR3 extends over 14 amino acids. CDR3 region: CASSLDFRQETQYF. The DNA for the CDR3 is TGTGCCAGCAGCTTAGATTTCAGACAAGAGACCCAGTACTTC. Together with reference TRBV7-2 and TRBJ2-5, the CDR3 gives the full variable domain: GAGVSQSPSNKVTEKGKDVELRCDPISGHTALYWYRQSLGQGLEFLIYFQGNSAPDKSGLPSDRFSAERTGGSVSTLTIQRTQQEDSAVYLCASSLDFRQETQYFGPGTRLLVL.

This clonotype has a handful of counts. The chain has TRBV12-5 and TRBJ2-6, with 9 bases aligning to TRBD1. CDR1 is LGHNT and CDR2 is FRNRAP in the germline V gene. After removal of 5 bases from V and 0 bases from J, the junction contained 8 bases not matched to a gene. This CDR3 is 18 amino acids long. CDR3 nucleotides: TGTGCTAGTGGTCCTCGGACAGGGGCGATCTCTGGGGCCAACGTCCTGACTTTC. Translated: CASGPRTGAISGANVLTF.